Listed here are 5 T cell receptor beta chains from one sample, sequenced in a study of blood T cell repertoires in COVID-19. The table came from immunoSEQ multiplex PCR; TCRdb's copy has only in-frame clones and leaves some out. Of 240,000 or so clones in the sample, about 80% were seen once. Sequencing was done on a sample of peripheral blood. The origin of the receptors is an elderly woman with acute or convalescent COVID-19.

The rearrangement uses TRBV7-3 and TRBJ1-1, with 8 bases identical to TRBD1. CDR3 size: 15 residues. The germline V gene has CDR1 SGHTA and CDR2 FQGTGA. Losses at the gene ends were 6 bases for V and 9 bases for J; bases not matched to a gene: 15. The CDR3 sequence: CASRNGPGGAEKAFF. DNA for the CDR3: TGTGCCAGCAGAAACGGCCCAGGGGGCGCGGAAAAAGCTTTCTTT.

This rearrangement joins TRBV3-1 (or the pseudogene TRBV3-2) to TRBJ2-1, with no clear D. V lost 1 base, J lost 5 bases, and 9 bases lay in between. The CDR3 covers 14 residues. Germline lookup yields CDR1 LGHDT and CDR2 YNNKEL (reference sequence). DNA of the CDR3: TGTGCCAGCAGCCAAGGACTCCCTCACAATGAGCAGTTCTTC. This translates into CASSQGLPHNEQFF.

In nucleotides, the CDR3 is TGTGCCAGCAGCTTCGGACAGGGGGCCTACAATGAGCAGTTCTTC. The encoded protein is CASSFGQGAYNEQFF. The chain uses TRBV7-2 and TRBJ2-1, with 10 nucleotides matching TRBD1. The CDR3 sequence is 15 residues long. V dropped 3 bases and J dropped 2; count of bases not matched to a gene: 1. Germline V gene data show CDR1 as SGHTA and CDR2 as FQGNSA.

The V call is TRBV4-2, the J call TRBJ1-5; 9 bases match TRBD1. Per the germline V gene, CDR1 is LGHNA and CDR2 is YNFKEQ. CDR3 length equals 14 residues. The trim removed 1 base at V and 8 bases at J, leaving 3 bases unmatched. The chain's CDR3 is CASSQGQGGKPQHF. The CDR3 DNA reads as TGTGCCAGCAGCCAAGGACAGGGGGGGAAGCCCCAGCATTTT.

The gene calls are TRBV18 and TRBJ1-2, with TRBD1 identical over 8 bases. The CDR3 has 13 residues. Germline-derived CDR1 and CDR2 are KGHSH and LQKENI. Trimming at V came to 4 bases and at J to 8 bases, leaving 6 bases not matched to a gene. This CDR3 is CASSHQGAQGYTF. Written as DNA, the CDR3 is TGTGCCAGCTCACATCAGGGGGCGCAGGGCTACACCTTC. Drawing the rest from reference TRBV18 and TRBJ1-2, the complete variable domain is NAGVMQNPRHLVRRRGQEARLRCSPMKGHSHVYWYRQLPEEGLKFMVYLQKENIIDESGMPKERFSAEFPKEGPSILRIQQVVRGDSAAYFCASSHQGAQGYTFGSGTRLTVV.